Here is one T cell receptor beta chain with its context. Per germline, CDR1 MGHRA and CDR2 YSYEKL. The V gene lost 3 bases and the J gene lost 2 bases, with 16 bases spanning the gap. CDR3 length: 16 residues. This record comes from a study of blood T cell repertoires in COVID-19. Across the whole study: The study drew acute and convalescent COVID-19 samples from the United States, Italy and Spain. Sample material is recorded as cDNA or gDNA derived from T cells, B-cell-depleted T cells, or PBMCs.

Authors' analysis steps: For nucleated cells, counts were estimated from reference gene primer amplification. Libraries were prepared by immunoSEQ multiplex PCR; TCRdb keeps only in-frame clonotypes and omits some of them. V, J and clone size were drawn from that table, and D and trimming were deduced from the DNA. The table shows tens of thousands of clones, with more than 60% occurring only once. Sequenced input: peripheral blood. The TCR sequence derives from a human donor in a cohort sampled during active COVID-19. The V call is TRBV4-1, the J call TRBJ1-2; D might be TRBD1 (5 bases). The CDR3 bases are TGCGCCAGCAGCCACTTCGACAGAAGAGAAAACTATGGCTACACCTTC. It encodes CASSHFDRRENYGYTF.